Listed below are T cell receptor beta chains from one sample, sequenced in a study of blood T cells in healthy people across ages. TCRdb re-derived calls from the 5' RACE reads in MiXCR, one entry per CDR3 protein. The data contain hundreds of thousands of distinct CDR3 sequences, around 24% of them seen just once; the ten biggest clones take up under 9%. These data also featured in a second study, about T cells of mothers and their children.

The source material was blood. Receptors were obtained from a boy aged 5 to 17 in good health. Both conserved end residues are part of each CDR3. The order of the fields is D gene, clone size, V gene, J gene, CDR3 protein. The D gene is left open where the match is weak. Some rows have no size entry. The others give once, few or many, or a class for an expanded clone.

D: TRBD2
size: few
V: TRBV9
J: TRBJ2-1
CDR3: CASSVAGGHPDEQFF

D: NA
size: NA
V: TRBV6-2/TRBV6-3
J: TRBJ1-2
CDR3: CASSPLSGTQTVYGYTF

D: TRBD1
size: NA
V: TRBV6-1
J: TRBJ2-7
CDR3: CASSSYPGTGMVGRNEQYF

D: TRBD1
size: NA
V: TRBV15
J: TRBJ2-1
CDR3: CATSRDRGITNEQFF

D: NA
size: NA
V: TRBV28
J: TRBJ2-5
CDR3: CASSHWSGQETQYF

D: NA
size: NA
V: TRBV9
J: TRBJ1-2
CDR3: CASSVAGNDYGYTF

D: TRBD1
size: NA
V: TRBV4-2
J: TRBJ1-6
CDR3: CASSQDVTGTYNSPLHF

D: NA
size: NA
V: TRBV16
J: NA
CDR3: CASSQGRQGKGDEQYF

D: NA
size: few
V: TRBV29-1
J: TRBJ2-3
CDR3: CSVDVLPGDTQYF

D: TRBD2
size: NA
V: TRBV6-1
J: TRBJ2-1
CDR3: CASSEALHRGDSSVRRQFF

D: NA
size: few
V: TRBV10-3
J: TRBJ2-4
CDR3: CAIASRNIQYF

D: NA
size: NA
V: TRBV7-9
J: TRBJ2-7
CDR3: CASNGRSSYEQYF

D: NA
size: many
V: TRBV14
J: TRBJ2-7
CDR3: CASSQDSMRSHEQYF

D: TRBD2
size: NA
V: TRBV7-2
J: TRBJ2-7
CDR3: CASRPTSGIRDEQYF

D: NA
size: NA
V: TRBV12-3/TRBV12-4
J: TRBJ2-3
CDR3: CASRRGRDRADTQYF

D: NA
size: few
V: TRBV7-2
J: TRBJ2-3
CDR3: CASSLGWRGGDTQYF

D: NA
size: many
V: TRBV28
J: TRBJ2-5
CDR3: CASSSGTPQETQYF

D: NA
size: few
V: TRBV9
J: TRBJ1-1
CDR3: CASSPGDVIGTEAFF

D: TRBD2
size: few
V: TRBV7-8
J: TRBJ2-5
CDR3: CASSLTGTSVETQYF

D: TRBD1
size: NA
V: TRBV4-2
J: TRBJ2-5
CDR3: CASSQKGTGGAETQYF

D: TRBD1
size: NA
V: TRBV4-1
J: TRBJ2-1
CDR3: CASSRIGQGAYNEQFF

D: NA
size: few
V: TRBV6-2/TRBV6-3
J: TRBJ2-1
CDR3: CASRKFASAEYNEQFF

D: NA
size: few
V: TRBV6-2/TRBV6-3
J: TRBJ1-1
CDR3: CASSYQDTGPFF

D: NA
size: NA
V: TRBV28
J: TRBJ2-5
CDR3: CASSRLGPQETQYF

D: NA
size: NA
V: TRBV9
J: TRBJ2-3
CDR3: CASSVLLTDTQYF